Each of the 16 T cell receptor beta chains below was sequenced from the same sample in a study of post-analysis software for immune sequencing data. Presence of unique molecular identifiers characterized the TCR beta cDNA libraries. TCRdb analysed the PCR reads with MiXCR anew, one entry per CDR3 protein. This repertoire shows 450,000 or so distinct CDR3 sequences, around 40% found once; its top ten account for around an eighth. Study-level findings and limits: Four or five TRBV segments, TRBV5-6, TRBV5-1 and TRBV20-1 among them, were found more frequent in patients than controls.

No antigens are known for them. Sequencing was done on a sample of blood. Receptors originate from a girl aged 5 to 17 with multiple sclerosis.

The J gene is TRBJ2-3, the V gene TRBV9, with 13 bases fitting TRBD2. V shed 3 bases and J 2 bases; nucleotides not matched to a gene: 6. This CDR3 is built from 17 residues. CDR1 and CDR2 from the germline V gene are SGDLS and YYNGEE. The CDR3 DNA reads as TGTGCCAGCAGCGCCCAGGGACTAGCGGGACCCACAGATACGCAGTATTTT. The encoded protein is CASSAQGLAGPTDTQYF.

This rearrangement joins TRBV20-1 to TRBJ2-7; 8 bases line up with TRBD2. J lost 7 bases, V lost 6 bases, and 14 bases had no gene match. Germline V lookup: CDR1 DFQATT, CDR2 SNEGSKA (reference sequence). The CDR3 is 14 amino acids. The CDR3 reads CSARPGGPMREQYF. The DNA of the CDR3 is TGCAGTGCCAGGCCGGGAGGGCCCATGAGGGAGCAGTACTTC.

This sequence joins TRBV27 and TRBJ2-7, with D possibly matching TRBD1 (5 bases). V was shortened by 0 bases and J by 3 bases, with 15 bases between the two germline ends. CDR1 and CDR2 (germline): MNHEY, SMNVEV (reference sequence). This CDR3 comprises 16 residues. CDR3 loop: CASSLSTQGTLYEQYF. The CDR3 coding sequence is TGTGCCAGCAGTTTATCGACCCAGGGTACTCTCTACGAGCAGTACTTC.

The CDR3 protein is CASSWDVGLAGAGASYEQYF. The DNA for the CDR3 is TGTGCCAGCAGCTGGGACGTGGGACTAGCGGGAGCGGGGGCCTCCTACGAGCAGTACTTC. The V call is TRBV7-9, the J call TRBJ2-7, with 14 nucleotides matching TRBD2. Unmatched junction bases numbered 14, after V lost 4 bases and J lost 0 bases. The length of the CDR3 is 20 residues. In germline, CDR1 is SEHNR, CDR2 FQNEAQ (reference sequence).

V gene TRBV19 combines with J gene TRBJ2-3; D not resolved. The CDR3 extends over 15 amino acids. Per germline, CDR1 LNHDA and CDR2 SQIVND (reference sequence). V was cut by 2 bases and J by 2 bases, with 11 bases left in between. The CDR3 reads CASSIQDGSTDTQYF. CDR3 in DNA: TGTGCCAGTAGTATACAGGACGGCTCCACAGATACGCAGTATTTT. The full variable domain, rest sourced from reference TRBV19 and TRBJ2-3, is DGGITQSPKYLFRKEGQNVTLSCEQNLNHDAMYWYRQDPGQGLRLIYYSQIVNDFQKGDIAEGYSVSREKKESFPLTVTSAQKNPTAFYLCASSIQDGSTDTQYFGPGTRLTVL.

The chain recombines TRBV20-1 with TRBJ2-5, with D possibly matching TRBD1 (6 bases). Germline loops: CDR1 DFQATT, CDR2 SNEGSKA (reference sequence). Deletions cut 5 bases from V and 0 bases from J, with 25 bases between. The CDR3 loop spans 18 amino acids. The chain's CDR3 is CSAGIQGRYTQHQETQYF. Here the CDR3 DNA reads TGCAGTGCTGGCATACAGGGCAGGTACACCCAGCACCAAGAGACCCAGTACTTC.

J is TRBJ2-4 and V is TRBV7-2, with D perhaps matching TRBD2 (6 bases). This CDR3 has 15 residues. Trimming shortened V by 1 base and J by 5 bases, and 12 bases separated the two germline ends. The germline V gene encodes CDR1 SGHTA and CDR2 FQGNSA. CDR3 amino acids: CASSLDGRPENIQYF. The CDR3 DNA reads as TGTGCCAGCAGCTTAGACGGGAGACCGGAAAACATTCAGTACTTC. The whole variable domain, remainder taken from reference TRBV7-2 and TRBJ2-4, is GAGVSQSPSNKVTEKGKDVELRCDPISGHTALYWYRQSLGQGLEFLIYFQGNSAPDKSGLPSDRFSAERTGGSVSTLTIQRTQQEDSAVYLCASSLDGRPENIQYFGAGTRLSVL.

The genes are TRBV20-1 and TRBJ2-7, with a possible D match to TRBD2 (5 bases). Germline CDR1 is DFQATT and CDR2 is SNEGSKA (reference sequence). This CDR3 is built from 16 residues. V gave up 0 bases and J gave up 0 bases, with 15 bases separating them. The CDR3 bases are TGCAGTGCTAGAGATTCGGGGTTAAGATACTCCTACGAGCAGTACTTC. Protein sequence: CSARDSGLRYSYEQYF.

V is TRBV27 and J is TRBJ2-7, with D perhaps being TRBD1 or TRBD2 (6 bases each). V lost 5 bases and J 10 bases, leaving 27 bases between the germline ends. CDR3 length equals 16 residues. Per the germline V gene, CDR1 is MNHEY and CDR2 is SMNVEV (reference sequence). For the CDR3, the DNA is TGTGCCAGCAGTATCGTGGGCGGGACATCCCAAGAGGCCCAGTACTTC. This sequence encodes CASSIVGGTSQEAQYF.

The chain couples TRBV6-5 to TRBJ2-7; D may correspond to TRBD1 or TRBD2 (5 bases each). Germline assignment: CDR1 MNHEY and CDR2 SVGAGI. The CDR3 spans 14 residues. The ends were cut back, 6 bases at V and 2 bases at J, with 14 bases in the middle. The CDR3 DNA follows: TGTGCCAGCAGACTTTCTGGGGGAACCTACGAGCAGTACTTC. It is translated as CASRLSGGTYEQYF.

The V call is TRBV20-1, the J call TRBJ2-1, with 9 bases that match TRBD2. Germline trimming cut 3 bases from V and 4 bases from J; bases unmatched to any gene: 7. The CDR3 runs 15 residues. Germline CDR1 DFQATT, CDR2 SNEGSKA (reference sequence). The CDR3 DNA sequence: TGCAGTGCTAGCAGTCTAGCGGGGCCGTACAATGAGCAGTTCTTC. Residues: CSASSLAGPYNEQFF.

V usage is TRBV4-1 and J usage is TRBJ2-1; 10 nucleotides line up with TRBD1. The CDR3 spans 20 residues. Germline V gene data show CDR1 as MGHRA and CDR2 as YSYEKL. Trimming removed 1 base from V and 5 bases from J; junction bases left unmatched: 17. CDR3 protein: CASSQGGTGEHVEENNEQFF. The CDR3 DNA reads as TGCGCCAGCAGCCAAGGAGGGACAGGGGAGCACGTCGAGGAAAACAATGAGCAGTTCTTC.

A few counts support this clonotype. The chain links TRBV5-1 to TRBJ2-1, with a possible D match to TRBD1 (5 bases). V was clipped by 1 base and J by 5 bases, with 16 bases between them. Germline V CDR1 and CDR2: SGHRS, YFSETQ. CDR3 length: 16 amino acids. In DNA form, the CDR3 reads TGCGCCAGCAGCTTGAGTCTGTCAGGGTTCGACAATGAGCAGTTCTTC. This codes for CASSLSLSGFDNEQFF.

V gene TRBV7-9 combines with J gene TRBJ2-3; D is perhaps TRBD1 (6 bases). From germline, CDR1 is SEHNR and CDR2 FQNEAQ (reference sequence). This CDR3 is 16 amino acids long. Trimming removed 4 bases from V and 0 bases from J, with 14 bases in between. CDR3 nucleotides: TGTGCCAGCAGCTCATCAGGGGCTGCAAGCACAGATACGCAGTATTTT. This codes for CASSSSGAASTDTQYF.

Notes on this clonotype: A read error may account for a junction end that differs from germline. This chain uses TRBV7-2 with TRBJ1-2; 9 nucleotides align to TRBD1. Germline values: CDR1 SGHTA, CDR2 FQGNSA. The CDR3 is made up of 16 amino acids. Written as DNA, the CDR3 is TGTGCCACCAGCGCCGGGACAGGGTCTTCTAACTATGGCTACACCTTC. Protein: CATSAGTGSSNYGYTF. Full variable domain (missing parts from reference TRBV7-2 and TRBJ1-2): GAGVSQSPSNKVTEKGKDVELRCDPISGHTALYWYRQSLGQGLEFLIYFQGNSAPDKSGLPSDRFSAERTGGSVSTLTIQRTQQEDSAVYLCATSAGTGSSNYGYTFGSGTRLTVV.

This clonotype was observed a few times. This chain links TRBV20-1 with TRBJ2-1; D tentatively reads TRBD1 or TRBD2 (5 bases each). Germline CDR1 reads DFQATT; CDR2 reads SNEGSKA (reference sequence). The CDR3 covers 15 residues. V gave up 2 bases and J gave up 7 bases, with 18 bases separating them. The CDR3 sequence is CSARKAGVTGNEQFF. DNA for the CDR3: TGCAGTGCTAGAAAGGCCGGGGTTACAGGAAATGAGCAGTTCTTC.